This T cell receptor (beta chain) emerged from a study of cytomegalovirus exposure and HLA in healthy donors. Each of the donors was a healthy bone marrow donor. PCR amplification relied on 60 Vbeta primers (plus 13 Jbeta primers). Measured with immunoSEQ multiplex PCR; TCRdb has only the in-frame clones, and not every one. The data contain approximately 90,000 clones, roughly three quarters of them singletons. Germline V CDR1 and CDR2: MGHRA, YSYEKL. Deletions cut 2 bases from V and 0 bases from J, with 11 bases between. The CDR3 covers 16 residues. This sequence originates from a man in his thirties or forties in good health and CMV-seronegative. The chain uses TRBV4-1 and TRBJ2-1, with D unclear. Material for sequencing was PBMCs. The CDR3 here is CASSQTTQSSYNEQFF. The CDR3 DNA sequence: TGCGCCAGCAGCCAAACTACCCAGAGCTCCTACAATGAGCAGTTCTTC.